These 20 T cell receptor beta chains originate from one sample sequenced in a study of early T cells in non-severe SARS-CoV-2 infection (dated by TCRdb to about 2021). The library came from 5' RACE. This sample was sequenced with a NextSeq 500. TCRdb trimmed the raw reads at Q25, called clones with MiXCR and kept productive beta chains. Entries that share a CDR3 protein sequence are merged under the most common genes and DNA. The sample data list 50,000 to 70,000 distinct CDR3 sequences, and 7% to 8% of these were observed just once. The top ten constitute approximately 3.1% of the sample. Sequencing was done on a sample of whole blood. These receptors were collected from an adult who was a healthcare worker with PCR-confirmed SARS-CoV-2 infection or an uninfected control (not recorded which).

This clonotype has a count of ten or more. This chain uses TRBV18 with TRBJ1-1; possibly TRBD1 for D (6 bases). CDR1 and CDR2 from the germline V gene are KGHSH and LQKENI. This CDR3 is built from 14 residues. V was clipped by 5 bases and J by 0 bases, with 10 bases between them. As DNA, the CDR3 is TGTGCCAGCTCATGGACAGCGATGAACACTGAAGCTTTCTTT. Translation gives CASSWTAMNTEAFF.

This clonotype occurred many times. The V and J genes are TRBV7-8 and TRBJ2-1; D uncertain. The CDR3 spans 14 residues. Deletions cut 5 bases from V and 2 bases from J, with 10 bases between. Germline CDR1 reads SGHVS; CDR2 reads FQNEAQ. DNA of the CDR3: TGTGCCAGCAGCCAAGAGGCTCCCTACAATGAGCAGTTCTTC. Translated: CASSQEAPYNEQFF.

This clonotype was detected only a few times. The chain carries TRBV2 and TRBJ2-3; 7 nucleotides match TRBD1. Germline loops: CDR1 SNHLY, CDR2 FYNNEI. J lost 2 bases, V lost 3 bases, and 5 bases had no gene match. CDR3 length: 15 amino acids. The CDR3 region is CASSEGTVITDTQYF. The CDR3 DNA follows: TGTGCCAGCAGTGAGGGGACAGTTATCACAGATACGCAGTATTTT.

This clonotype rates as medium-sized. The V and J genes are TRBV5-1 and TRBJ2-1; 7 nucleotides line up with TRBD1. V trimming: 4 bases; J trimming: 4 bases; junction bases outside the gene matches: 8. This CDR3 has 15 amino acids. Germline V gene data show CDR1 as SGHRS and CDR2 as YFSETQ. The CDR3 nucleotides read TGCGCCAGCAGCCCGGGACAGAACCGTTACAATGAGCAGTTCTTC. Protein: CASSPGQNRYNEQFF.

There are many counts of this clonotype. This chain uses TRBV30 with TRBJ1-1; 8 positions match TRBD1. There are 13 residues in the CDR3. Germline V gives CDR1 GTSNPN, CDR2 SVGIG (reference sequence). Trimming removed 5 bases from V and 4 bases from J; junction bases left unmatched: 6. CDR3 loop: CAWAGQGGTEAFF. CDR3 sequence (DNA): TGTGCCTGGGCCGGACAGGGTGGCACTGAAGCTTTCTTT. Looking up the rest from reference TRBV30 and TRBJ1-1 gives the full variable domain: SQTIHQWPATLVQPVGSPLSLECTVEGTSNPNLYWYRQAAGRGLQLLFYSVGIGQISSEVPQNLSASRPQDRQFILSSKKLLLSDSGFYLCAWAGQGGTEAFFGQGTRLTVV.

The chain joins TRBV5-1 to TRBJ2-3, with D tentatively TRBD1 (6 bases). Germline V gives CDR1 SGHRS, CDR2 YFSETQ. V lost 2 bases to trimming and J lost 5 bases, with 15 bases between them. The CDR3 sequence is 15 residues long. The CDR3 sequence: CASSFQGLKEDTQYF. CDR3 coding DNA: TGCGCCAGCAGCTTTCAGGGGCTTAAGGAAGATACGCAGTATTTT.

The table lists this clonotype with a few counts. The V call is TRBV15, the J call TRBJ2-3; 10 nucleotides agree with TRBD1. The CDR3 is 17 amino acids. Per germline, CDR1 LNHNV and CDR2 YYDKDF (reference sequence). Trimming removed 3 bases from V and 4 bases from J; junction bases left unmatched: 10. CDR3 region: CATSRVPRDRGADTQYF. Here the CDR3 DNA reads TGTGCCACCAGCAGGGTTCCCCGGGACAGGGGAGCAGATACGCAGTATTTT.

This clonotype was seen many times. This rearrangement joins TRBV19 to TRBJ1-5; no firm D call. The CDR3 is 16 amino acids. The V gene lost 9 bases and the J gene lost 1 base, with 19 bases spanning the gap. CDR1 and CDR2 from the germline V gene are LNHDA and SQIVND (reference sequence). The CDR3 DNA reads TGTGCCAGCCTCAGCAGTCCGGACCTGAGCAATCAGCCCCAGCATTTT. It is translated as CASLSSPDLSNQPQHF.

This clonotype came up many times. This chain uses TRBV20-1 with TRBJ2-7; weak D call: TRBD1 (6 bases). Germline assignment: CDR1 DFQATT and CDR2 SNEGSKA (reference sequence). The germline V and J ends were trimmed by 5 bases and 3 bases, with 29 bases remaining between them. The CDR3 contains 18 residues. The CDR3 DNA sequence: TGCAGTGCTCCGAATCCCAACAGGGATAAGGGTAACTACTACGAGCAGTACTTC. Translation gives CSAPNPNRDKGNYYEQYF.

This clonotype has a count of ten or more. In nucleotides, the CDR3 is TGTGCCAGCAGCTCCACTAGCGCAAGCACCCTGACCCAGTACTTC. Its protein is CASSSTSASTLTQYF. The V and J genes are TRBV7-9 and TRBJ2-5; 7 positions match TRBD2. The V gene's germline CDR1 is SEHNR and CDR2 FQNEAQ (reference sequence). The CDR3 extends over 15 amino acids. V lost 4 bases and J lost 7; bases outside the gene matches: 12.

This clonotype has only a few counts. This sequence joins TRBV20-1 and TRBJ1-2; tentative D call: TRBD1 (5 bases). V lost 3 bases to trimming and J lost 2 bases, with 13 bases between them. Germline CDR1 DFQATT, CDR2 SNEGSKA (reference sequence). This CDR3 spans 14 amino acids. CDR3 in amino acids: CSASDSSSNYGYTF. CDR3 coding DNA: TGCAGTGCTAGTGACAGTAGCTCCAACTATGGCTACACCTTC.

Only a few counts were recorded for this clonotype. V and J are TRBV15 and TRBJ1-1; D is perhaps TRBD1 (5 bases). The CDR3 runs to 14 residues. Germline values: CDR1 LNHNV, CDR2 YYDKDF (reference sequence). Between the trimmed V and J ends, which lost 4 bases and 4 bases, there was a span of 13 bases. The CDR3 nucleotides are TGTGCCACCAGCACCCGTTGGGGGGGCACTGAAGCTTTCTTT. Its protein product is CATSTRWGGTEAFF.

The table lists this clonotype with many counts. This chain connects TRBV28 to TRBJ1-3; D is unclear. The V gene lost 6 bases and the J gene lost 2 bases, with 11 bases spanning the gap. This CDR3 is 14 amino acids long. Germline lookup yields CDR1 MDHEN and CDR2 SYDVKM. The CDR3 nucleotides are TGTGCCAGCAGCCTGCCGGGGACTGGAAACACCATATATTTT. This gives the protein CASSLPGTGNTIYF.

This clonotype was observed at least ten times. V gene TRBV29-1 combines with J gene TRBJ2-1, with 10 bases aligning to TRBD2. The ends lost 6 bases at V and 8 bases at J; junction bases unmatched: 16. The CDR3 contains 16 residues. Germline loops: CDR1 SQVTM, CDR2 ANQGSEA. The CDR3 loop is CSVAPVSGRSWDEQFF. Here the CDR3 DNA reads TGCAGCGTAGCCCCAGTTAGCGGGAGGTCTTGGGATGAGCAGTTCTTC.

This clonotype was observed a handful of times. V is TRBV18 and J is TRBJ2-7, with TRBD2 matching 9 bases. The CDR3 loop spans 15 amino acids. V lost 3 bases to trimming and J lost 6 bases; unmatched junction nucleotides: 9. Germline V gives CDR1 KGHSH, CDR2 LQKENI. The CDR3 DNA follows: TGTGCCAGCTCACCCTCTAGCGGGGAGTTTTCCGAGCAGTACTTC. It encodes CASSPSSGEFSEQYF. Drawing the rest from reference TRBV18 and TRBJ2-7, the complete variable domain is NAGVMQNPRHLVRRRGQEARLRCSPMKGHSHVYWYRQLPEEGLKFMVYLQKENIIDESGMPKERFSAEFPKEGPSILRIQQVVRGDSAAYFCASSPSSGEFSEQYFGPGTRLTVT.

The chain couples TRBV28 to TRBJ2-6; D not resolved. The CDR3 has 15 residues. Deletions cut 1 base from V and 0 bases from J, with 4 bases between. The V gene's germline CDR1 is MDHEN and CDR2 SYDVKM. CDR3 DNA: TGTGCCAGCAGTTTATCCATCTCTGGGGCCAACGTCCTGACTTTC. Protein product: CASSLSISGANVLTF.

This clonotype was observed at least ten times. The CDR3 region has the DNA TGTGCCAGCCAAAAGACGGACGAGCAGTACTTC. Translating it yields CASQKTDEQYF. The chain joins TRBV6-5 to TRBJ2-7; D call uncertain. Germline CDR1 is MNHEY and CDR2 is SVGAGI. V lost 8 bases to trimming and J lost 5 bases, with 10 bases between them. CDR3 length equals 11 residues.

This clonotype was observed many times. DNA of the CDR3: TGCAGCGTTGCCGGGACAGAACAAGAGACCCAGTACTTC. Amino acid sequence: CSVAGTEQETQYF. The chain recombines TRBV29-1 with TRBJ2-5, with TRBD1 identical over 7 bases. CDR1 and CDR2 (germline): SQVTM, ANQGSEA. The CDR3 consists of 13 residues. Trimming took 4 bases from V and 2 from J; bases not matched to a gene: 4.

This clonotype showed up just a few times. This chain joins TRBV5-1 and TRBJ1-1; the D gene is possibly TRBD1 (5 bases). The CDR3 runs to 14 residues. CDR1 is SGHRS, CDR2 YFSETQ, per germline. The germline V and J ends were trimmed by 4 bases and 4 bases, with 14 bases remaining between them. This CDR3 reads CASSLDTHSTEAFF. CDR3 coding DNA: TGCGCCAGCAGCCTGGACACCCATAGCACTGAAGCTTTCTTT.

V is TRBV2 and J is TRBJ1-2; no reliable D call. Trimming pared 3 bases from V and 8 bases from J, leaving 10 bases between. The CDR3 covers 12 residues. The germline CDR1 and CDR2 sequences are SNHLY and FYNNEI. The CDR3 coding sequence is TGTGCCAGCAGTGAGCAGACGGGGGGCTACACCTTC. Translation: CASSEQTGGYTF.